These 21 T cell receptor beta chains share one sample of origin, sequenced in a study of T cells in Graves' hyperthyroidism and ophthalmopathy. Amplification yielded TCR beta CDR3 regions, with RNA transcripts as the source. Researchers ran a first-round RT-PCR on the TCR CDR3 using the HTBI primer set. TCRdb processed the multiplex PCR reads anew with MiXCR; each CDR3 protein has one entry. The table has roughly 700,000 distinct CDR3 sequences, roughly 17% seen once; the top ten hold roughly 16%. Sample: blood. These receptors all come from a man aged 45 to 65 with Graves' hyperthyroidism.

This clonotype was detected only a few times. V and J are TRBV20-1 and TRBJ2-3; 11 positions agree with TRBD2. Trimming cost V 0 bases and J 4 bases; bases outside gene matches: 9. The CDR3 totals 17 residues. Germline V CDR1 and CDR2: DFQATT, SNEGSKA (reference sequence). The CDR3 region is CSARDALAGGRADTQYF. In nucleotides, the CDR3 is TGCAGTGCTAGAGATGCTCTAGCGGGAGGACGTGCAGATACGCAGTATTTT.

This clonotype was detected a few times. This chain links TRBV29-1 with TRBJ2-3; 7 bases agree with TRBD2. In germline, CDR1 is SQVTM, CDR2 ANQGSEA. The CDR3 has 14 amino acids. V gave up 3 bases and J gave up 1 base; unmatched junction bases: 4. For the CDR3, the DNA is TGCAGCGTTGACGAGGCGGGGGGCACAGATACGCAGTATTTT. Amino acids: CSVDEAGGTDTQYF.

This clonotype was recorded many times. This sequence joins TRBV9 and TRBJ2-7, with a tentative D call TRBD2 (6 bases). Trimming pared 0 bases from V and 2 bases from J, leaving 12 bases between. Germline values: CDR1 SGDLS, CDR2 YYNGEE. The CDR3 extends over 15 amino acids. This CDR3 is CASSVAVEGAYEQYF. In DNA, the CDR3 is TGTGCCAGCAGCGTAGCTGTGGAGGGAGCCTACGAGCAGTACTTC.

The table lists this clonotype with a few counts. The gene calls are TRBV28 and TRBJ2-6; 11 bases are a match to TRBD1. Losses at the gene ends were 5 bases for V and 2 bases for J; bases not matched to a gene: 2. This CDR3 spans 16 amino acids. CDR1 is MDHEN, CDR2 SYDVKM, per germline. In nucleotides, the CDR3 is TGTGCCAGCAGTAGGACAGGGGGCCCTGGGGCCAACGTCCTGACTTTC. This translates into CASSRTGGPGANVLTF.

This clonotype was recorded at least ten times. This rearrangement joins TRBV11-2 to TRBJ2-7; possibly TRBD1 for D (6 bases). Trimming left V 5 bases short and J 0 bases short, with 14 bases between. The CDR3 length is 15 residues. The germline V gene encodes CDR1 SGHAT and CDR2 FQNNGV. The CDR3 coding sequence is TGTGCCAGCAGCCCCATAGGGGGTTCCTCCTACGAGCAGTACTTC. It specifies CASSPIGGSSYEQYF. Full variable domain (outside the CDR3, taken from reference TRBV11-2 and TRBJ2-7): EAGVAQSPRYKIIEKRQSVAFWCNPISGHATLYWYQQILGQGPKLLIQFQNNGVVDDSQLPKDRFSAERLKGVDSTLKIQPAKLEDSAVYLCASSPIGGSSYEQYFGPGTRLTVT.

The rearrangement links TRBV20-1 to TRBJ2-7; 7 bases are shared with TRBD1. Germline CDR1 reads DFQATT; CDR2 reads SNEGSKA (reference sequence). J gave up 3 bases and V 3 bases, and 5 bases lay outside the gene matches. The CDR3 consists of 13 residues. The CDR3 sequence is CSARPGTVYEQYF. The CDR3 coding sequence is TGCAGTGCTAGGCCTGGGACAGTCTACGAGCAGTACTTC.

This clonotype was seen ten or more times. The chain uses TRBV29-1 and TRBJ2-7; 7 bases map to TRBD1. Germline V gene data show CDR1 as SQVTM and CDR2 as ANQGSEA. The ends lost 6 bases at V and 0 bases at J; junction bases unmatched: 8. CDR3 size: 14 residues. The CDR3 loop is CSVGGQESSYEQYF. Here the CDR3 DNA reads TGCAGCGTGGGCGGACAGGAAAGCTCCTACGAGCAGTACTTC.

The CDR3, as DNA: TGTGCCACCAGTGACACTACCGGGACAGGGGGATTAACCGGGGAGCTGTTTTTT. Encoded protein: CATSDTTGTGGLTGELFF. The V and J genes are TRBV24-1 and TRBJ2-2, with 11 bases aligning to TRBD1. V was pared by 4 bases and J by 5 bases, with 11 bases of the junction left unmatched. There are 18 residues in the CDR3. Germline V gene lookup returns CDR1 KGHDR and CDR2 SFDVKD.

This clonotype was detected only a few times. V gene TRBV12-3 or TRBV12-4 combines with J gene TRBJ2-2; D assignment may be TRBD1 or TRBD2 (6 bases each). V lost 7 bases to trimming and J lost 6 bases, with 15 bases between them. The CDR3 has 14 amino acids. The CDR3 coding sequence is TGTGCCAGCACAACAGGGTCGGGGGCCGGGGAGCTGTTTTTT. It codes for CASTTGSGAGELFF.

This clonotype was picked up many times. V and J are TRBV6-1 and TRBJ1-1, with 7 bases fitting TRBD1. V was pared by 1 base and J by 0 bases, with 5 bases of the junction left unmatched. Germline CDR1 reads MNHNS; CDR2 reads SASEGT. The CDR3 covers 16 residues. The CDR3 nucleotides are TGTGCCAGCAGTGAAGGGACAGGATACATGAACACTGAAGCTTTCTTT. It encodes CASSEGTGYMNTEAFF.

This clonotype was detected many times. CDR3 nucleotides: TGTGCCAGCAGCGTAGGGCCTATGAACACCGGGGAGCTGTTTTTT. The encoded protein is CASSVGPMNTGELFF. This chain links TRBV9 with TRBJ2-2; D is ambiguous. Between the trimmed V and J ends, which lost 0 bases and 1 base, there was a span of 7 bases. The CDR3 is 15 residues long. In germline, CDR1 is SGDLS, CDR2 YYNGEE.

In its sample, this clonotype was seen many times. The rearrangement joins TRBV2 to TRBJ1-1, with 10 bases matching TRBD1. The germline gives CDR1 SNHLY, CDR2 FYNNEI. CDR3 length: 15 amino acids. Trimming removed 4 bases from V and 1 base from J; junction bases left unmatched: 3. CDR3 nucleotides: TGTGCCAGCAGTGGGGACAGGGGAGCGAACACTGAAGCTTTCTTT. Protein product: CASSGDRGANTEAFF.

In this sample, this clonotype turned up many times. The chain uses TRBV7-2 and TRBJ2-3; TRBD2 matches at 11 bases. V lost 3 bases, J lost 0 bases, and 8 bases stayed unmatched. The germline gives CDR1 SGHTA, CDR2 FQGNSA. The CDR3 is 18 amino acids. For the CDR3, the DNA is TGTGCCAGCAGCTTGGGACTAGCGGACTCATGGAGCACAGATACGCAGTATTTT. Its translation: CASSLGLADSWSTDTQYF.

In its sample, this clonotype was seen many times. This chain links TRBV28 with TRBJ2-1, with TRBD1 identical over 7 bases. This CDR3 is 12 amino acids long. V was pared by 4 bases and J by 14 bases, with 8 bases of the junction left unmatched. From germline, CDR1 is MDHEN and CDR2 SYDVKM. The CDR3 reads CASSSDRAWKFF. The DNA for the CDR3 is TGTGCCAGCAGTTCCGACAGGGCATGGAAGTTCTTC.

This clonotype was observed many times. The genes are TRBV12-3 or TRBV12-4 and TRBJ2-7, with D possibly TRBD1 on 6 matching bases. CDR3 size: 13 residues. Between the trimmed V and J ends, which lost 7 bases and 1 base, there was a span of 11 bases. CDR3 in DNA: TGTGCCAGCACCTACAGGGATTCCTACGAGCAGTACTTC. Translation: CASTYRDSYEQYF.

This clonotype occurred many times. The genes are TRBV2 and TRBJ1-1; the D gene is possibly TRBD1 (6 bases). The CDR3 length is 15 residues. The V end was cut by 6 bases, the J end by 3 bases, with 17 bases between. CDR1 and CDR2 (germline): SNHLY, FYNNEI. CDR3 protein: CASREGHGGDTEAFF. The DNA for the CDR3 is TGTGCCAGCAGGGAGGGACACGGCGGAGACACTGAAGCTTTCTTT.

CDR3 DNA: TGTGCCAGCAGTCAGGGGGAGTCTTACGAGCAGTACTTC. Amino acid sequence: CASSQGESYEQYF. V usage is TRBV6-1 and J usage is TRBJ2-7, with 7 nucleotides matching TRBD1. V was clipped by 5 bases and J by 4 bases; unmatched bases: 5. Per the germline V gene, CDR1 is MNHNS and CDR2 is SASEGT. This CDR3 is 13 amino acids long.

This clonotype was detected a few times. This chain uses TRBV24-1 with TRBJ2-3, with TRBD1 identical over 10 bases. The V gene's germline CDR1 is KGHDR and CDR2 SFDVKD. The CDR3 totals 20 residues. The junction had 18 bases not matched to a gene; V was cut back by 4 bases and J by 3 bases. CDR3 region: CATSEPGTGVGSGDTDTQYF. As DNA, the CDR3 is TGTGCCACCAGTGAACCCGGGACAGGGGTGGGTTCCGGTGATACAGATACGCAGTATTTT.

This clonotype came up many times. V gene TRBV2 combines with J gene TRBJ2-1; TRBD2 matches 11 bases. V shed 6 bases, J shed 7 bases, and the junction held 8 bases outside the gene matches. The germline V gene encodes CDR1 SNHLY and CDR2 FYNNEI. The length of the CDR3 is 15 residues. The CDR3 sequence is CASSPTSGSFNEQFF. The DNA of the CDR3 is TGTGCCAGCAGCCCCACTAGCGGGAGCTTTAATGAGCAGTTCTTC. Complete variable domain (other parts from reference TRBV2 and TRBJ2-1): EPEVTQTPSHQVTQMGQEVILRCVPISNHLYFYWYRQILGQKVEFLVSFYNNEISEKSEIFDDQFSVERPDGSNFTLKIRSTKLEDSAMYFCASSPTSGSFNEQFFGPGTRLTVL.

A few counts support this clonotype. The V call is TRBV20-1, the J call TRBJ2-3, with 7 bases matching TRBD2. Germline-derived CDR1 and CDR2 are DFQATT and SNEGSKA (reference sequence). With 0 bases clipped from V and 5 bases from J, the junction kept 14 bases outside the gene matches. This CDR3 has 17 residues. In DNA form, the CDR3 reads TGCAGTGCTAGAGATAAGCGGGGAAGGGACGGTAGAGATACGCAGTATTTT. Amino acid sequence: CSARDKRGRDGRDTQYF.

The V and J genes are TRBV20-1 and TRBJ2-7; D gene unclear. The CDR3 extends over 11 amino acids. Germline loops: CDR1 DFQATT, CDR2 SNEGSKA (reference sequence). The ends were cut back, 1 base at V and 3 bases at J, with 4 bases in the middle. The CDR3 DNA reads TGCAGTGCTAGAGGGATCTACGAGCAGTACTTC. It translates to CSARGIYEQYF.